This T cell receptor beta chain comes out of a study of blood T cell repertoires in COVID-19. Background on the study: Acute and convalescent COVID-19 samples came from the United States, Italy and Spain. PBMCs, B-cell-depleted T cells, or T cells provided the cDNA or gDNA that made up the material.

Measured with immunoSEQ multiplex PCR; TCRdb has only the in-frame clones, and not every one. This sample yields around 75,000 clones, of which 90% are seen a single time; 2% to 3% belongs to the top ten. The length of the CDR3 is 15 residues. V was shortened by 1 base and J by 2 bases, with 13 bases between the two germline ends. Looked up from germline, CDR1 is SGDLS and CDR2 is YYNGEE. The chain combines TRBV9 with TRBJ2-7; a possible D gene is TRBD2 (5 bases). The receptor was isolated from a human donor in a cohort sampled during active COVID-19. The sample taken for sequencing was peripheral blood. Here the CDR3 reads CASSVKSGRAYEQYF. Written as DNA, the CDR3 is TGTGCCAGCAGCGTAAAGAGCGGCCGCGCCTACGAGCAGTACTTC.